Below are 26 T cell receptor beta chains sequenced from a single sample in a study of T cell responses to AZD1222 COVID-19 vaccine. The assay was immunoSEQ multiplex PCR, and TCRdb's table has in-frame clones only and misses some. The sample consists of some 120,000 clones, less than 95% of them appearing once. The source material was peripheral blood, sampled on day 0 of MenACWY control vaccination. The receptor source for this set is an adult in good health.

The chain joins TRBV7-6 to TRBJ1-4, with TRBD1 matching 8 bases. The CDR3 runs to 15 residues. CDR1 and CDR2 (germline): SGHVS, FNYEAQ. V lost 6 bases and J lost 4; bases outside the gene matches: 7. CDR3 DNA sequence: TGTGCCAGCAGGCCAGGGGGCGCAGTTAATGAAAAACTGTTTTTT. This codes for CASRPGGAVNEKLFF.

V gene TRBV10-2 combines with J gene TRBJ2-2; 13 bases align to TRBD2. Germline loops: CDR1 WSHSY, CDR2 SAAADI. The CDR3 consists of 15 residues. V was clipped by 4 bases and J by 6 bases; unmatched bases: 2. CDR3 sequence reads: CASSALAGGPGELFF. The CDR3 coding sequence is TGCGCCAGCAGTGCACTAGCGGGGGGGCCCGGGGAGCTGTTTTTT.

The chain employs TRBV4-1 and TRBJ1-3; 8 bases agree with TRBD1. The trim removed 1 base at V and 2 bases at J, leaving 4 bases unmatched. The CDR3 loop spans 16 amino acids. From germline, CDR1 is MGHRA and CDR2 YSYEKL. The CDR3 nucleotides read TGCGCCAGCAGCCAAGTTACAGGGGGGCCTGGAAACACCATATATTTT. Protein: CASSQVTGGPGNTIYF.

V and J are TRBV15 and TRBJ2-4; D is unclear. The CDR3 loop spans 18 amino acids. CDR1 is LNHNV and CDR2 is YYDKDF in the germline V gene (reference sequence). Trimming shortened V by 0 bases and J by 0 bases, and 15 bases separated the two germline ends. CDR3 region: CATSREHPETLAKNIQYF. CDR3 DNA sequence: TGTGCCACCAGCAGAGAACACCCAGAGACCCTAGCCAAAAACATTCAGTACTTC.

The chain links TRBV27 to TRBJ1-6, with a possible D match to TRBD1 (6 bases). Looked up from germline, CDR1 is MNHEY and CDR2 is SMNVEV (reference sequence). Trimming cost V 2 bases and J 0 bases, with 11 bases left between them. The CDR3 totals 17 residues. The CDR3 coding sequence is TGTGCCAGCAGTTTAAGGGGGGCTCACTCCTATAATTCACCCCTCCACTTT. This encodes CASSLRGAHSYNSPLHF.

This chain joins TRBV5-6 and TRBJ2-5; D gene ambiguous. Trimming removed 0 bases at V and 5 bases at J, with 14 bases between. This CDR3 is built from 15 residues. Germline V lookup: CDR1 SGHDT, CDR2 YYEEEE. The CDR3 DNA reads as TGTGCCAGCAGCTTGGGGTTCTACCCCTCGGAGACCCAGTACTTC. Translated, it gives CASSLGFYPSETQYF.

The rearrangement links TRBV15 to TRBJ2-1, with D unclear. The CDR3 covers 14 residues. The germline CDR1 and CDR2 sequences are LNHNV and YYDKDF (reference sequence). V was shortened by 3 bases and J by 1 base, with 7 bases between the two germline ends. The CDR3 loop is CATSSRASYNEQFF. The CDR3 DNA reads as TGTGCCACCAGCAGTAGGGCGTCCTACAATGAGCAGTTCTTC.

This clone was observed once. The J gene is TRBJ1-5, the V gene TRBV6-1; 7 bases match TRBD1. The V gene's germline CDR1 is MNHNS and CDR2 SASEGT. After removal of 3 bases from V and 5 bases from J, the junction contained 10 bases not matched to a gene. The CDR3 is 16 residues long. CDR3 sequence reads: CASSDLGRGVDQPQHF. The CDR3 region has the DNA TGTGCCAGCAGTGATTTGGGCAGGGGGGTTGATCAGCCCCAGCATTTT.

This rearrangement joins TRBV7-9 to TRBJ2-3, with 11 positions matching TRBD2. The CDR3 is 17 amino acids. V lost 5 bases to trimming and J lost 2 bases; unmatched junction nucleotides: 9. Germline CDR1 SEHNR, CDR2 FQNEAQ (reference sequence). The CDR3 region is CASSQGQTSGNTDTQYF. The CDR3 coding sequence is TGTGCCAGCAGCCAGGGGCAGACTAGCGGGAACACAGATACGCAGTATTTT.

This chain uses TRBV18 with TRBJ1-2; 8 nucleotides align to TRBD1. Losses at the gene ends were 0 bases for V and 4 bases for J; bases not matched to a gene: 1. The CDR3 consists of 14 residues. Germline CDR1 is KGHSH and CDR2 is LQKENI. Here the CDR3 DNA reads TGTGCCAGCTCACCACCGGGGACAGGCTATGGCTACACCTTC. Translating gives CASSPPGTGYGYTF.

J is TRBJ2-4 and V is TRBV7-2, with D unresolved. Trimming cost V 2 bases and J 8 bases, with 7 bases left between them. Germline CDR1 and CDR2: SGHTA and FQGNSA. The CDR3 is 12 amino acids. CDR3 loop: CASSLLGDIQYF. DNA of the CDR3: TGTGCCAGCAGCTTACTCGGAGACATTCAGTACTTC.

The chain recombines TRBV6-5 with TRBJ2-7; TRBD1 aligns across 10 bases. This CDR3 spans 15 amino acids. Germline trimming cut 10 bases from V and 4 bases from J; bases unmatched to any gene: 13. Germline CDR1 MNHEY, CDR2 SVGAGI. The CDR3 coding sequence is TGTGCCATCTCACTCCGGGACAGGGGCTTTTACGAGCAGTACGTC. Its translation is CAISLRDRGFYEQYV.

The chain joins TRBV28 to TRBJ2-7, with a tentative D call TRBD1 (5 bases). With 6 bases removed from V and 9 bases from J, the gap between germline ends came to 21 bases. The CDR3 contains 14 residues. The germline gives CDR1 MDHEN, CDR2 SYDVKM. The DNA for the CDR3 is TGTGCCAGCAGCCCCCCTTTGCTCGCGCAGGGGCAGTACTTC. This gives the protein CASSPPLLAQGQYF.

The chain couples TRBV30 to TRBJ1-2, with 8 bases aligning to TRBD1. Germline V CDR1 and CDR2: GTSNPN, SVGIG (reference sequence). V shed 5 bases and J 4 bases; nucleotides not matched to a gene: 12. CDR3 length: 15 amino acids. Here the CDR3 reads CAWRAQGARSYGYTF. In DNA form, the CDR3 reads TGTGCCTGGCGCGCCCAGGGGGCGCGAAGCTATGGCTACACCTTC. Full variable domain (rest looked up from reference TRBV30 and TRBJ1-2): SQTIHQWPATLVQPVGSPLSLECTVEGTSNPNLYWYRQAAGRGLQLLFYSVGIGQISSEVPQNLSASRPQDRQFILSSKKLLLSDSGFYLCAWRAQGARSYGYTFGSGTRLTVV.

J is TRBJ1-2 and V is TRBV28; D call uncertain. Looked up from germline, CDR1 is MDHEN and CDR2 is SYDVKM. CDR3 length: 15 amino acids. Trimming took off 3 bases at V and 4 bases at J, with 15 bases between the two ends. The CDR3 DNA reads TGTGCCAGCAGTTTGGTCGGGAGTGGCCCCTATGGCTACACCTTC. It is translated as CASSLVGSGPYGYTF.

This chain uses TRBV19 with TRBJ1-1; a possible D gene is TRBD1 (5 bases). V was pared by 7 bases and J by 3 bases, with 18 bases between. Germline V gene lookup returns CDR1 LNHDA and CDR2 SQIVND (reference sequence). This CDR3 has 15 residues. CDR3: CASTASWGGYTEAFF. The CDR3 DNA follows: TGTGCCAGTACCGCGAGCTGGGGGGGGTACACTGAAGCTTTCTTT.

This chain uses TRBV27 with TRBJ2-3; the match to TRBD1 covers 8 bases. CDR3 length equals 13 residues. V dropped 6 bases and J dropped 4; count of bases not matched to a gene: 3. The germline gives CDR1 MNHEY, CDR2 SMNVEV (reference sequence). The CDR3 DNA reads TGTGCCAGCAGCCGGGACAGGCCAGATACGCAGTATTTT. Protein product: CASSRDRPDTQYF.

The chain links TRBV5-1 to TRBJ2-5; D is possibly TRBD1 (6 bases). V lost 5 bases, J lost 2 bases, and 13 bases lay in between. There are 14 residues in the CDR3. Germline-derived CDR1 and CDR2 are SGHRS and YFSETQ. The CDR3 DNA is TGCGCCAGCAGACCCCGGGACATACAAGAGACCCAGTACTTC. This encodes CASRPRDIQETQYF.

The CDR3 coding sequence is TGTGCCAGCAGCCCTCCGGGTCTAGGGGACTACGAGCAGTACTTC. Encoded protein: CASSPPGLGDYEQYF. The chain combines TRBV14 with TRBJ2-7, with D perhaps TRBD1 (5 bases). Trimming removed 4 bases at V and 3 bases at J, with 16 bases between. The germline V gene has CDR1 SGHDN and CDR2 FVKESK. This CDR3 has 15 amino acids.

The chain is built from TRBV5-4 and TRBJ2-3; 9 bases are shared with TRBD1. V was clipped by 4 bases and J by 5 bases; unmatched bases: 5. The germline gives CDR1 SGHNT, CDR2 YYREEE (reference sequence). CDR3 length: 14 amino acids. CDR3 residues: CASSPGQGIDTQYF. CDR3 nucleotide sequence: TGTGCCAGCAGCCCTGGACAGGGGATAGATACGCAGTATTTT.

The J gene is TRBJ2-5, the V gene TRBV6-6, with TRBD1 matching over 11 bases. This CDR3 comprises 17 residues. Germline assignment: CDR1 MNHNY and CDR2 SVGAGI (reference sequence). The ends lost 6 bases at V and 5 bases at J; junction bases unmatched: 14. CDR3 sequence (DNA): TGTGCCAGCAGACGAGGGACAGGGGGGAAACTCTGGGAGACCCAGTACTTC. Translating gives CASRRGTGGKLWETQYF.

This clone was counted only a few times. The chain links TRBV7-2 to TRBJ1-2; 9 bases fit TRBD1. The junction had 15 bases not matched to a gene; V was cut back by 5 bases and J by 5 bases. The CDR3 consists of 17 residues. Germline CDR1 is SGHTA and CDR2 is FQGNSA. CDR3 nucleotide sequence: TGTGCCAGCAGCCAAGACCCCGCCGGGACAGGGTTATATGGCTACACCTTC. Protein product: CASSQDPAGTGLYGYTF.

V is TRBV7-9 and J is TRBJ2-7, with D unresolved. CDR3 length: 15 residues. Trimming removed 1 base from V and 7 bases from J, with 17 bases in between. Germline CDR1 reads SEHNR; CDR2 reads FQNEAQ (reference sequence). This CDR3 is CASSLVSGPRGEQYF. Here the CDR3 DNA reads TGTGCCAGCAGCTTAGTCTCAGGTCCCCGTGGGGAGCAGTACTTC.

The V gene is TRBV30, the J gene TRBJ1-1, with a weak D call TRBD1 (6 bases). V shed 0 bases and J shed 1 base, with 9 bases lying between them. Germline CDR1 is GTSNPN and CDR2 is SVGIG (reference sequence). CDR3 size: 14 residues. Here the CDR3 reads CAWSVGTRNTEAFF. The CDR3 bases are TGTGCCTGGAGTGTGGGGACAAGGAACACTGAAGCTTTCTTT.

This sequence joins TRBV4-1 and TRBJ2-1, with TRBD2 matching over 16 bases. The CDR3 is made up of 15 amino acids. Germline trimming cut 2 bases from V and 14 bases from J; bases unmatched to any gene: 6. Germline CDR1 is MGHRA and CDR2 is YSYEKL. CDR3 residues: CASSQLGLAGGPEFF. Written as DNA, the CDR3 is TGCGCCAGCAGCCAATTGGGACTAGCGGGAGGGCCAGAGTTCTTC.

The gene calls are TRBV6-5 and TRBJ2-1; D remains unclear. The CDR3 is 15 amino acids. Germline V lookup: CDR1 MNHEY, CDR2 SVGAGI. V gave up 2 bases and J gave up 5 bases, with 13 bases separating them. This chain's CDR3 is CASSYQFGVHNEQFF. In DNA form, the CDR3 reads TGTGCCAGCAGTTACCAGTTTGGGGTTCACAATGAGCAGTTCTTC.